There are a few counts of the clone carrying this T cell receptor beta chain. Its antigen is still unknown. Peripheral blood genomic DNA, not sorted cells or RNA, was the template. Multiplex touch-down PCR with TRB-A/B primers amplified rearranged V-D-J TRB sequences. TCRdb analysed the multiplex PCR reads with MiXCR anew, one entry per CDR3 protein. The data show about 13,000 distinct CDR3 sequences, around a quarter seen once. The data derive from a study of T cell repertoires in aging, cancer and after chemotherapy. Study summary: The full dataset contained several million TCR reads. Study-level results: In each cancer cohort, median generation probability increased across chemotherapy, suggesting thymic output rebounded. These repertoire data do not allow conclusions about immunological memory after chemotherapy. Untreated cancer patients had significantly lower blood TCR diversity than age-matched healthy donors.

CDR3 size: 14 residues. Germline CDR1 reads LNHDA; CDR2 reads SQIVND (reference sequence). V was clipped by 5 bases and J by 4 bases, with 12 bases between them. This chain joins TRBV19 and TRBJ2-1; a possible D gene is TRBD2 (5 bases). Sequenced: blood. The sequence derives from a human donor in good health. CDR3 amino acids: CASSPTGVYNEQFF. CDR3 DNA sequence: TGTGCCAGTAGTCCCACCGGGGTATACAATGAGCAGTTCTTC.